This TCR beta chain stems from a study of control samples from healthy donors and cancer patients. Only in-frame clones appear in the TCRdb table, and some are missing; sequencing was by immunoSEQ multiplex PCR. In the table there are about 75,000 clones, around 95% of which are singletons. Sequencing was carried out using blood. The clonotype comes from a woman between 40 and 55 years old in good health.

CDR3 DNA: TGCGCCAGCAGCTTGCAGGGCACAGATACGCAGTATTTT. Its translation is CASSLQGTDTQYF. This chain connects TRBV5-1 to TRBJ2-3, with D unresolved. CDR3 length equals 13 residues. Germline V lookup: CDR1 SGHRS, CDR2 YFSETQ. V was pared by 1 base and J by 1 base, with 4 bases between.